Listed here are 15 T cell receptor beta chains from one sample, sequenced in a study of Graves' ophthalmopathy and Graves' hyperthyroidism. RNA transcripts yielded amplified TCR beta CDR3 regions. HTBI primers were employed in first-round RT-PCR, then a second-round multiplex PCR followed. In TCRdb, the multiplex PCR reads were re-called with MiXCR into one record per CDR3 protein. The sample includes about 410,000 distinct CDR3 sequences, approximately 16% of them seen just once. Sequences were obtained from peripheral blood. These receptors originate from a woman aged 18-30 years with Graves' ophthalmopathy.

The table lists this clonotype with many counts. The rearrangement uses TRBV6-5 and TRBJ2-3, with 8 bases identical to TRBD2. Per germline, CDR1 MNHEY and CDR2 SVGAGI. J lost 2 bases, V lost 3 bases, and 4 bases had no gene match. This CDR3 spans 15 amino acids. CDR3 sequence (DNA): TGTGCCAGCAGTTATACTAGCGGATACACAGATACGCAGTATTTT. Its translation: CASSYTSGYTDTQYF.

This clonotype has ten or more counts. V gene TRBV25-1 combines with J gene TRBJ1-2, with D unclear. V dropped 8 bases and J dropped 8 bases, with 30 bases sitting between them. CDR3 length: 17 amino acids. The V gene's germline CDR1 is MGHDK and CDR2 SYGVNS. The CDR3 DNA sequence: TGTGCCAGCGCCAATATCGAGTCGACAATGCGAGGTGGGGGCTACACCTTC. Translated: CASANIESTMRGGGYTF.

This clonotype was seen many times. This may stem from a read error, because a much larger clone lies one nucleotide away. This rearrangement joins TRBV6-5 to TRBJ1-1; D perhaps matches TRBD1 (5 bases). The CDR3 consists of 15 residues. Germline V gives CDR1 MNHEY, CDR2 SVGAGI. The V gene lost 0 bases and the J gene lost 1 base, with 9 bases spanning the gap. CDR3 sequence reads: CASSYSIGGNTEAFF. DNA of the CDR3: TGTGCCAGCAGTTACTCGATTGGGGGGAACACTGAAGCTTTCTTT.

The chain has TRBV10-3 and TRBJ1-2, with TRBD1 matching over 9 bases. This CDR3 is built from 15 residues. Losses at the gene ends were 6 bases for V and 8 bases for J; bases not matched to a gene: 13. Germline CDR1 and CDR2: ENHRY and SYGVKD. The CDR3 nucleotides are TGTGCCATCAGACCAGACAGGGGGAGGACGGAAGGCTACACCTTC. The encoded protein is CAIRPDRGRTEGYTF.

This clonotype is medium-sized. The chain is built from TRBV20-1 and TRBJ2-7, with D perhaps TRBD1 (5 bases). Germline loops: CDR1 DFQATT, CDR2 SNEGSKA (reference sequence). The CDR3 has 12 residues. Trimming took off 0 bases at V and 8 bases at J, with 11 bases between the two ends. The CDR3 sequence is CSARDQQGKQYF. In nucleotides, the CDR3 is TGCAGTGCTAGAGATCAGCAGGGCAAGCAGTACTTC.

The chain joins TRBV3-1 to TRBJ1-2, with 9 bases identical to TRBD1. The germline V gene has CDR1 LGHDT and CDR2 YNNKEL (reference sequence). The CDR3 consists of 12 residues. V dropped 4 bases and J dropped 14; count of bases not matched to a gene: 8. This chain's CDR3 is CASSLGQGLHTF. CDR3 coding DNA: TGTGCCAGCAGCCTCGGACAGGGGTTGCATACCTTC.

Many counts were recorded for this clonotype. This chain connects TRBV28 to TRBJ2-6; 7 nucleotides match TRBD2. Germline CDR1 is MDHEN and CDR2 is SYDVKM. V lost 10 bases to trimming and J lost 0 bases; unmatched junction nucleotides: 3. The CDR3 loop spans 14 amino acids. CDR3 region: CAIGRISGANVLTF. As DNA, the CDR3 is TGTGCCATCGGGAGGATCTCTGGGGCCAACGTCCTGACTTTC.

This clonotype has ten or more counts. This chain links TRBV6-2 or TRBV6-3 with TRBJ2-7, with 11 bases fitting TRBD2. The CDR3 consists of 15 residues. V was clipped by 0 bases and J by 2 bases; unmatched bases: 0. Germline values: CDR1 MNHEY, CDR2 SVGEGT. DNA of the CDR3: TGTGCCAGCAGTTACTCGGGACTAGCGGCCTACGAGCAGTACTTC. Encoded protein: CASSYSGLAAYEQYF.

This clonotype was found many times. CDR3 region: CASSQAGDPPEAFF. CDR3 nucleotide sequence: TGTGCCAGCAGCCAAGCAGGGGACCCCCCTGAAGCTTTCTTT. The V and J genes are TRBV27 and TRBJ1-1; D may be TRBD1 (6 bases). V shed 6 bases and J shed 6 bases, with 17 bases lying between them. The germline CDR1 and CDR2 sequences are MNHEY and SMNVEV (reference sequence). The CDR3 is 14 residues long.

The chain employs TRBV5-1 and TRBJ1-1; perhaps TRBD1 as D (6 bases). Trimming shortened V by 4 bases and J by 4 bases, and 17 bases separated the two germline ends. This CDR3 is 15 amino acids long. Germline V gives CDR1 SGHRS, CDR2 YFSETQ. The CDR3 DNA reads as TGCGCCAGCAGCAAATCATCAGGGGCGGTCACTGAAGCTTTCTTT. Its protein is CASSKSSGAVTEAFF. Using reference TRBV5-1 and TRBJ1-1 for the parts outside the CDR3, the full variable domain is KAGVTQTPRYLIKTRGQQVTLSCSPISGHRSVSWYQQTPGQGLQFLFEYFSETQRNKGNFPGRFSGRQFSNSRSEMNVSTLELGDSALYLCASSKSSGAVTEAFFGQGTRLTVV.

This clonotype was found many times. The chain couples TRBV5-4 to TRBJ1-1; TRBD1 aligns across 10 bases. V trimming: 4 bases; J trimming: 1 base; junction bases outside the gene matches: 7. The CDR3 runs 16 residues. Germline assignment: CDR1 SGHNT and CDR2 YYREEE (reference sequence). CDR3 sequence: CASSGGTGARNTEAFF. CDR3 bases: TGTGCCAGCAGCGGAGGGACAGGGGCTAGGAACACTGAAGCTTTCTTT.

This clonotype appeared many times. V usage is TRBV7-9 and J usage is TRBJ1-1; D may be TRBD1 (5 bases). There are 15 residues in the CDR3. CDR1 and CDR2 (germline): SEHNR, FQNEAQ (reference sequence). V lost 4 bases, J lost 2 bases, and 14 bases lay in between. The CDR3 DNA is TGTGCCAGCAGCTCATCTCCCGGGGACAACACTGAAGCTTTCTTT. Amino acids: CASSSSPGDNTEAFF.

This clonotype has at least ten counts. The junction shows a germline mismatch at one end, possibly a read error. The V and J genes are TRBV18 and TRBJ2-5; D perhaps matches TRBD2 (6 bases). The germline CDR1 and CDR2 sequences are KGHSH and LQKENI. The CDR3 is made up of 12 amino acids. The CDR3, as DNA: TGTGCCCGCTCAGGAGGGACTGCCATCCAGTACTTC. The encoded protein is CARSGGTAIQYF.

The V gene is TRBV28, the J gene TRBJ2-5, with 7 bases lining up with TRBD1. CDR1 and CDR2 from the germline V gene are MDHEN and SYDVKM. V lost 5 bases to trimming and J lost 5 bases; unmatched junction nucleotides: 5. The CDR3 sequence is 13 residues long. CDR3 residues: CASSDREIETQYF. CDR3 DNA: TGTGCCAGCAGTGACAGGGAGATTGAGACCCAGTACTTC.

This clonotype was seen repeatedly, ten times or more. Written as DNA, the CDR3 is TGTGCCTGGGATGAGGGACAACCTGCTGCTGAAGCTTTCTTT. It encodes CAWDEGQPAAEAFF. J is TRBJ1-1 and V is TRBV30, with a possible D match to TRBD1 (6 bases). CDR3 length: 14 residues. The V and J ends lost 5 bases and 6 bases respectively, with 19 bases between them. Germline V CDR1 and CDR2: GTSNPN, SVGIG (reference sequence).